This T cell receptor beta chain is from a study of control samples from healthy donors and cancer patients. Germline lookup yields CDR1 MNHEY and CDR2 SVGEGT. CDR3 length: 16 amino acids. V lost 0 bases to trimming and J lost 4 bases; unmatched junction nucleotides: 5. Sequenced by immunoSEQ multiplex PCR; TCRdb stores in-frame clones only, minus some. The sample consists of approximately 150,000 clones, 88% of them appearing once. The clonotype was recovered from a man aged 18 to 30 in good health. Sequencing was performed on blood. The V and J genes are TRBV6-2 or TRBV6-3 and TRBJ1-1; 10 bases map to TRBD1. This CDR3 is CASSYSGQGPSTEAFF. In DNA, the CDR3 is TGTGCCAGCAGTTACTCGGGACAGGGGCCTAGCACTGAAGCTTTCTTT.